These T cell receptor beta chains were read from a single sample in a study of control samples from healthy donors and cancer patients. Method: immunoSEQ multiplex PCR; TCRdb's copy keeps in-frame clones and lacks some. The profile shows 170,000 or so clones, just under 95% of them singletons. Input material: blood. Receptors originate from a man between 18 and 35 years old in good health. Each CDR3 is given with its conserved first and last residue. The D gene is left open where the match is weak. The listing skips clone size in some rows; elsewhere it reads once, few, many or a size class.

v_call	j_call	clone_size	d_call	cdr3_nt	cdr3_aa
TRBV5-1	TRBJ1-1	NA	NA	TGCGCCAGCAGCTTGCACGGCCTAGGGTCTGAAGCTTTCTTT	CASSLHGLGSEAFF
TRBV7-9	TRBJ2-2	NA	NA	TGTGCCAGCAGCTTAGCGGTGGGGGCCAACACCGGGGAGCTGTTTTTT	CASSLAVGANTGELFF
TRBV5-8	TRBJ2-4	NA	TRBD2	TGTGCCAGCACCGGACTAGCGGGGGGTGCACTAGCCAAAAACATTCAGTACTTC	CASTGLAGGALAKNIQYF
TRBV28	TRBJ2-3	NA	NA	TGTGCCAGCAGGGCTAGCCTTACTAGCACAGATACGCAGTATTTT	CASRASLTSTDTQYF
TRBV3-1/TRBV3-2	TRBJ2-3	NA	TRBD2	TGTGCCAGCAGCCCTAGCGGGAGGACAGATACGCAGTATTTT	CASSPSGRTDTQYF
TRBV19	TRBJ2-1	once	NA	TGTGCCAGTTCGGACCAAAGCTCCTACAATGAGCAGTTCTTC	CASSDQSSYNEQFF
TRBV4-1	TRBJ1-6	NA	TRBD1	TGCGCCAGCAGCGCACGTGAACTTCGAGGGGGCGGCGGAGATTCACCCCTCCACTTT	CASSARELRGGGGDSPLHF
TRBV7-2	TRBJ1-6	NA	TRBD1	TGTGCCAGCAGGCTTCATCCGGGACAGTATAATTCACCCCTCCACTTT	CASRLHPGQYNSPLHF
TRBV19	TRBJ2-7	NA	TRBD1	TGTGCCAGTAGTTCAGGAGGGACAGGGGCCAACTACGAGCAGTACTTC	CASSSGGTGANYEQYF
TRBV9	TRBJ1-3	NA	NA	TGTGCCAGCAGCGTAGGGGGCCTACCGTCCGGAAACACCATATATTTT	CASSVGGLPSGNTIYF
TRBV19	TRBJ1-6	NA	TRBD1	TGTGCCAGTAGTAGGACAGGGAGCTCCTATAATTCACCCCTCCACTTT	CASSRTGSSYNSPLHF
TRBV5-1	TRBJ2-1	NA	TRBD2	TGCGCCAGCCGAGACCATGACGGGACTAGCATAGGGGAGCAGTTCTTC	CASRDHDGTSIGEQFF
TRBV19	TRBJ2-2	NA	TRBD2	TGTGCCAGTAGGCCGGCTAGCGGGGGGGCATTAAACGGGGAGCTGTTTTTT	CASRPASGGALNGELFF
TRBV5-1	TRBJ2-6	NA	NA	TGCGCCAGCGGAAGGGTGGCAGGGGCCAACGTCCTGACTTTC	CASGRVAGANVLTF
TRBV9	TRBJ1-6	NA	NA	TGTGCCAGCAGCGTAGAGGGTGGGGAATCACCCCTCCACTTT	CASSVEGGESPLHF
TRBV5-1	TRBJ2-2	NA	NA	TGCGCCAGCAGCTTGACGGGACGGCTGAACACCGGGGAGCTGTTTTTT	CASSLTGRLNTGELFF
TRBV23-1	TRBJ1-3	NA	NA	TGCGCCAGCAGTCAAGGCAGCTCAGACTCTGGAAACACCATATATTTT	CASSQGSSDSGNTIYF
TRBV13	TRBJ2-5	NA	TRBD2	TGTGCCAGCAGTCTCTTTAGCGGGGAGCTGGGAGAGACCCAGTACTTC	CASSLFSGELGETQYF
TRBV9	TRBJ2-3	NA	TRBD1	TGTGCCAGCAGCACGGACAGGGGGCCTAATACGCAGTATTTT	CASSTDRGPNTQYF
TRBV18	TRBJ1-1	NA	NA	TGTGCCAGCTCACCACAGGGGGAGCTCCAGAACACTGAAGCTTTCTTT	CASSPQGELQNTEAFF
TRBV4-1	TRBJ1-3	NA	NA	TGCGCCAGCAGCCAAGACAGTAACTCTGGAAACACCATATATTTT	CASSQDSNSGNTIYF
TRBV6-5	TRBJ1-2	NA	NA	TGTGCCAGCAATGGGGGGGACTATGGCTACACCTTC	CASNGGDYGYTF
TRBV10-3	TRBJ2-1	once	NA	TGTGCCATCAGTGGCGGAGGGTTGGGTTCCTACAATGAGCAGTTCTTC	CAISGGGLGSYNEQFF